The 13 T cell receptor beta chains listed next were all sequenced from one sample in a study of blood T cell repertoires in COVID-19. Clones were read by immunoSEQ multiplex PCR, and TCRdb kept only the in-frame ones, dropping some. The sample records some 430,000 clones, less than 95% being singletons. Sequenced input: PBMCs or T cells enriched from blood (not recorded which). The receptor set was obtained from a man younger than 30 who had recovered from COVID-19.

The chain uses TRBV5-4 and TRBJ2-7, with D possibly being TRBD1 (6 bases). Trimming removed 4 bases from V and 6 bases from J, with 17 bases in between. CDR3 length: 14 residues. Germline CDR1 is SGHNT and CDR2 is YYREEE (reference sequence). The DNA for the CDR3 is TGTGCCAGCAGCCCGGGACACCCTGAAGGCGAGCAGTACTTC. Translation: CASSPGHPEGEQYF.

The chain couples TRBV19 to TRBJ1-1; 9 bases align to TRBD1. Germline-derived CDR1 and CDR2 are LNHDA and SQIVND (reference sequence). CDR3 size: 11 residues. Trimming removed 9 bases from V and 10 bases from J; junction bases left unmatched: 6. The chain's CDR3 is CASFLGQGAFF. CDR3 nucleotide sequence: TGTGCCAGCTTTCTGGGACAGGGAGCTTTCTTT.

The CDR3 sequence: CASSHFSRGQTNEKLFF. The CDR3 DNA is TGTGCCAGCTCACACTTTTCCAGGGGGCAAACTAATGAAAAACTGTTTTTT. The chain carries TRBV18 and TRBJ1-4, with 8 nucleotides matching TRBD1. The CDR3 length is 17 residues. Trimming removed 4 bases from V and 1 base from J; junction bases left unmatched: 8. Germline loops: CDR1 KGHSH, CDR2 LQKENI.

The chain is built from TRBV5-1 and TRBJ2-7; TRBD2 matches at 8 bases. There are 14 residues in the CDR3. V dropped 4 bases and J dropped 3; count of bases not matched to a gene: 6. CDR1 is SGHRS, CDR2 YFSETQ, per germline. This CDR3 is CASSRRGAYYEQYF. In DNA form, the CDR3 reads TGCGCCAGCAGCCGGCGGGGGGCATACTACGAGCAGTACTTC. The full variable domain, with the rest looked up from reference TRBV5-1 and TRBJ2-7, is KAGVTQTPRYLIKTRGQQVTLSCSPISGHRSVSWYQQTPGQGLQFLFEYFSETQRNKGNFPGRFSGRQFSNSRSEMNVSTLELGDSALYLCASSRRGAYYEQYFGPGTRLTVT.

The chain combines TRBV28 with TRBJ1-1, with D tentatively TRBD1 (5 bases). CDR1 and CDR2 (germline): MDHEN, SYDVKM. The CDR3 has 14 residues. V was shortened by 5 bases and J by 5 bases, with 15 bases between the two germline ends. DNA for the CDR3: TGTGCCAGCAGTGCCCCCAGGGCTGAAACTGAAGCTTTCTTT. Its translation: CASSAPRAETEAFF.

The rearrangement uses TRBV29-1 and TRBJ1-2; 9 nucleotides match TRBD1. V shed 6 bases, J shed 7 bases, and the junction held 9 bases outside the gene matches. CDR3 length: 13 amino acids. Germline values: CDR1 SQVTM, CDR2 ANQGSEA. The CDR3 loop is CSVLDRGHSGYTF. CDR3 DNA sequence: TGCAGCGTCCTGGACAGGGGACACTCTGGCTACACCTTC. Full variable domain (rest looked up from reference TRBV29-1 and TRBJ1-2): SAVISQKPSRDICQRGTSLTIQCQVDSQVTMMFWYRQQPGQSLTLIATANQGSEATYESGFVIDKFPISRPNLTFSTLTVSNMSPEDSSIYLCSVLDRGHSGYTFGSGTRLTVV.

The chain recombines TRBV7-8 with TRBJ1-5, with no clear D. The CDR3 sequence is 13 residues long. Germline V CDR1 and CDR2: SGHVS, FQNEAQ. V lost 3 bases and J lost 9, with 12 bases in between. CDR3 coding DNA: TGTGCCAGCAGCTTGACGGAGGATTTGCCCCAGCATTTT. Its protein product is CASSLTEDLPQHF.

This chain connects TRBV20-1 to TRBJ1-3, with D possibly being TRBD1 (5 bases). CDR1 and CDR2 (germline): DFQATT, SNEGSKA (reference sequence). The CDR3 extends over 10 amino acids. V gave up 5 bases and J gave up 8 bases, with 7 bases separating them. The CDR3: CSAGRDTIYF. The CDR3 DNA reads TGCAGTGCTGGCAGGGACACCATATATTTT.

V gene TRBV11-3 combines with J gene TRBJ1-3; 7 nucleotides match TRBD1. Germline loops: CDR1 SGHNT, CDR2 YENEEA. The V and J ends lost 4 bases and 0 bases, in that order; junction bases with no gene match: 3. This CDR3 is built from 15 residues. The CDR3 spells CASSSGQLSGNTIYF. CDR3 DNA: TGTGCCAGCAGCTCGGGACAGCTCTCTGGAAACACCATATATTTT.

J is TRBJ2-6 and V is TRBV14; D may be TRBD1 (6 bases). This CDR3 contains 15 residues. The V and J ends lost 4 bases and 4 bases respectively, with 11 bases between them. The germline V gene encodes CDR1 SGHDN and CDR2 FVKESK. The CDR3 here is CASSPTGTGANVLTF. Written as DNA, the CDR3 is TGTGCCAGCAGCCCAACAGGGACCGGGGCCAACGTCCTGACTTTC. The variable domain in full, completed from reference TRBV14 and TRBJ2-6, reads EAGVTQFPSHSVIEKGQTVTLRCDPISGHDNLYWYRRVMGKEIKFLLHFVKESKQDESGMPNNRFLAERTGGTYSTLKVQPAELEDSGVYFCASSPTGTGANVLTFGAGSRLTVL.

The rearrangement uses TRBV11-2 and TRBJ1-1; TRBD1 matches at 9 bases. Germline CDR1 and CDR2: SGHAT and FQNNGV. The CDR3 has 15 amino acids. The trim removed 8 bases at V and 4 bases at J, leaving 11 bases unmatched. DNA for the CDR3: TGTGCCAGCGGCCCCGGGGACAGGGTGAGCACTGAAGCTTTCTTT. Protein sequence: CASGPGDRVSTEAFF.

The J gene is TRBJ2-7, the V gene TRBV7-2; D may be TRBD2 (5 bases). The V end was cut by 5 bases, the J end by 1 base, with 18 bases between. The CDR3 extends over 16 amino acids. CDR1 is SGHTA, CDR2 FQGNSA, per germline. DNA for the CDR3: TGTGCCAGCAGCGTCAATCCGGACTGGGCTTCCTACGAGCAGTACTTC. This codes for CASSVNPDWASYEQYF.

This chain connects TRBV12-3 or TRBV12-4 to TRBJ1-5; D gene unclear. V was clipped by 3 bases and J by 8 bases, with 11 bases between them. The CDR3 sequence is 13 residues long. In DNA, the CDR3 is TGTGCCAGCAGTTTGCTACCCCGTGAGCCCCAGCATTTT. Translated, it gives CASSLLPREPQHF.